This is a list of T cell receptor beta chains from one sample in a study of cytomegalovirus exposure and HLA in healthy donors. The protocol was immunoSEQ multiplex PCR, while the TCRdb copy is restricted to in-frame clones and leaves out a portion. The sample lists 70,000 to 95,000 clones, more than 75% occurring once. Sequencing was carried out using PBMCs. The receptors were gathered from a man aged 25 to 45 in good health and CMV-seropositive. CDR3s include the opening cysteine and the closing phenylalanine or tryptophan. The order of the fields is V gene, J gene, D gene, clone size, CDR3 DNA, CDR3 protein. D genes are given only for firm matches. Clone size is given for some rows only: seen once, a few or many times, or a class if the clone is expanded.

V: TRBV5-1
J: TRBJ2-3
D: TRBD2
size: NA
DNA: TGCGCCAGCAGCTTGGTGGTAGCGGGTCCCACAGATACGCAGTATTTT
CDR3: CASSLVVAGPTDTQYF

V: TRBV27
J: TRBJ2-5
D: TRBD2
size: NA
DNA: TGTGCCAGCAGCGATACTAGCGGGAGTCGGGGGACCCAGTACTTC
CDR3: CASSDTSGSRGTQYF

V: TRBV4-1
J: TRBJ1-2
D: NA
size: few
DNA: TGCGCCAGCAGCCCTCAGGTCGGACAGAACTATGGCTACACCTTC
CDR3: CASSPQVGQNYGYTF

V: TRBV27
J: TRBJ1-1
D: NA
size: NA
DNA: TGTGCCGCCCTTTTTGGGAGTGAAGCTTTCTTT
CDR3: CAALFGSEAFF

V: TRBV5-1
J: TRBJ2-5
D: NA
size: NA
DNA: TGCGCCAGCAGCTTGGGACAGGTTATCCCAGAGACCCAGTACTTC
CDR3: CASSLGQVIPETQYF

V: TRBV11-2
J: TRBJ2-3
D: NA
size: NA
DNA: TGTGCCAGCAGCTTAGTGGAGCGGGGCACAGATACGCAGTATTTT
CDR3: CASSLVERGTDTQYF

V: TRBV7-9
J: TRBJ1-4
D: TRBD1
size: NA
DNA: TGTGCCAGCACCCAAGGTGGGACAGGGGGTGAAAAACTGTTTTTT
CDR3: CASTQGGTGGEKLFF

V: TRBV5-1
J: TRBJ2-2
D: TRBD1
size: once
DNA: TGCGCCAGCAGCTTGCCCCGACAGGGGACCGGGGAGCTGTTTTTT
CDR3: CASSLPRQGTGELFF

V: TRBV5-4
J: TRBJ2-1
D: TRBD1
size: NA
DNA: TGTGCCAGCAGCTTCCGGGACAGGGGCGGCAATAAGCAGTTCTTC
CDR3: CASSFRDRGGNKQFF

V: TRBV6-1
J: TRBJ1-2
D: NA
size: NA
DNA: TGTGCCAGCTGCTCCGGGACATCGATCTATGGCTACACCTTC
CDR3: CASCSGTSIYGYTF

V: TRBV5-6
J: TRBJ1-2
D: NA
size: once
DNA: TGTGCCAGCAGCCAGGGGTACTATGGCTACACCTTC
CDR3: CASSQGYYGYTF

V: TRBV6-6
J: TRBJ1-6
D: NA
size: few
DNA: TGTGCCAGCAGTTCCTCCGTCAGCTCCTATAATTCACCCCTCCACTTT
CDR3: CASSSSVSSYNSPLHF

V: TRBV28
J: TRBJ2-4
D: NA
size: few
DNA: TGTGCCAGCAGTTTGGGCGGGGCCAAAAACATTCAGTACTTC
CDR3: CASSLGGAKNIQYF

V: TRBV11-2
J: TRBJ1-1
D: NA
size: few
DNA: TGTGCCAGCAGCCCATACCGAGCGGGCACTGAAGCTTTCTTT
CDR3: CASSPYRAGTEAFF

V: TRBV11-1
J: TRBJ2-3
D: NA
size: NA
DNA: TGTGCCAGCAGCGCCGACTGGAGCAACACAGATACGCAGTATTTT
CDR3: CASSADWSNTDTQYF

V: TRBV5-1
J: TRBJ2-5
D: TRBD2
size: NA
DNA: TGCGCCAGCAGCTTGGCGATCAGCGGGGTAGAGACCCAGTACTTC
CDR3: CASSLAISGVETQYF

V: TRBV28
J: TRBJ2-5
D: TRBD1
size: NA
DNA: TGTGCCAGCCGCCCACAGGGGGAAGAGACCCAGTACTTC
CDR3: CASRPQGEETQYF

V: TRBV28
J: TRBJ1-2
D: NA
size: NA
DNA: TGTGCCAGCAGTGGGCCCCAAAACTATGGCTACACCTTC
CDR3: CASSGPQNYGYTF

V: TRBV7-6
J: TRBJ2-1
D: TRBD1
size: NA
DNA: TGTGCCAGCAGCTTAGTGGGACAGGCCTACAATGAGCAGTTCTTC
CDR3: CASSLVGQAYNEQFF

V: TRBV7-2
J: TRBJ1-2
D: TRBD1
size: NA
DNA: TGTGCCAGCAGCCGGGGACAGGGAAGAGGTGGCTACACCTTC
CDR3: CASSRGQGRGGYTF

V: TRBV4-1
J: TRBJ2-7
D: NA
size: NA
DNA: TGCGCCAGCAGCCCGTTACAGGGTTCCTACGAGCAGTACTTC
CDR3: CASSPLQGSYEQYF

V: TRBV19
J: TRBJ1-1
D: NA
size: NA
DNA: TGTGCCAGTATCAACCGAGGGTTGGGCACTGAAGCTTTCTTT
CDR3: CASINRGLGTEAFF

V: TRBV5-4
J: TRBJ1-2
D: TRBD1
size: once
DNA: TGTGCCAGCAGCGCCCCCGGGACAGGGCCATTCGTTGGCTACACCTTC
CDR3: CASSAPGTGPFVGYTF

V: TRBV5-5
J: TRBJ2-7
D: TRBD2
size: few
DNA: TGTGCCAGCAGCGGATACGGGGGGAACGAGCAGTACTTC
CDR3: CASSGYGGNEQYF

V: TRBV4-2
J: TRBJ2-3
D: TRBD2
size: once
DNA: TGTGCCAGCAGCAACCCTAGCGGGGGGGCCCCAGATACGCAGTATTTT
CDR3: CASSNPSGGAPDTQYF

V: TRBV7-8
J: TRBJ1-3
D: NA
size: NA
DNA: TGTGCCAGCAGCCCATGGGCGTCGTCTGGAAACACCATATATTTT
CDR3: CASSPWASSGNTIYF

V: TRBV6-5
J: TRBJ2-5
D: NA
size: NA
DNA: TGTGCCAGCAGTCCGGACAGCGACCAACAAGAGACCCAGTACTTC
CDR3: CASSPDSDQQETQYF

V: TRBV2
J: TRBJ2-3
D: NA
size: NA
DNA: TGTGCCAGCAGTGGGCCGGCAGAGGGTTCCACAGATACGCAGTATTTT
CDR3: CASSGPAEGSTDTQYF

V: TRBV2
J: TRBJ1-4
D: NA
size: NA
DNA: TGTGCCAGCAGTACCGGGGGAGATGAAAAACTGTTTTTT
CDR3: CASSTGGDEKLFF

V: TRBV4-2
J: TRBJ2-2
D: NA
size: NA
DNA: TGTGCCAGCAGCCAAAAGGGAGGGGGAGGCGGGGAGCTGTTTTTT
CDR3: CASSQKGGGGGELFF

V: TRBV6-6
J: TRBJ1-5
D: TRBD1
size: few
DNA: TGTGCCAGCTGGGACAGGAGCAATCAGCCCCAGCATTTT
CDR3: CASWDRSNQPQHF

V: TRBV6-5
J: TRBJ1-5
D: NA
size: once
DNA: TGTGCCAGCAGTCTTTCGCCGGGGATCAATCAGCCCCAGCATTTT
CDR3: CASSLSPGINQPQHF

V: TRBV5-4
J: TRBJ1-2
D: NA
size: NA
DNA: TGTGCCAGCAGCTCGGACTTCTATGGCTACACCTTC
CDR3: CASSSDFYGYTF

V: TRBV5-1
J: TRBJ1-5
D: NA
size: once
DNA: TGCGCCAGCAGCTTGGTTTCAGGGGACGGCAATCAGCCCCAGCATTTT
CDR3: CASSLVSGDGNQPQHF

V: TRBV27
J: TRBJ2-3
D: TRBD2
size: NA
DNA: TGTGCCAGCAGTTTAGGGGCTAGCGGGAGAAGTAGGTTGACAGATACGCAGTATTTT
CDR3: CASSLGASGRSRLTDTQYF

V: TRBV7-6
J: TRBJ2-1
D: TRBD1
size: few
DNA: TGTGCCAGCAGCTTACCTCGGGGGACAGGGACCTACAATGAGCAGTTCTTC
CDR3: CASSLPRGTGTYNEQFF

V: TRBV10-3
J: TRBJ2-1
D: NA
size: few
DNA: TGTGCCATCAGTAGAGGCCTACAGGGAAGGGACAATGAGCAGTTCTTC
CDR3: CAISRGLQGRDNEQFF

V: TRBV7-9
J: TRBJ1-6
D: NA
size: NA
DNA: TGTGCCAGCAGCTCAACGGGGGAGGTTGATTCACCCCTCCACTTT
CDR3: CASSSTGEVDSPLHF

V: TRBV6-5
J: TRBJ1-2
D: NA
size: NA
DNA: TGTGCCAGCACCCGGGGGGACAACTATGGCTACACCTTC
CDR3: CASTRGDNYGYTF

V: TRBV7-2
J: TRBJ2-1
D: NA
size: NA
DNA: TGTGCCAGCGGGGGGACAGTCCACAATGAGCAGTTCTTC
CDR3: CASGGTVHNEQFF

V: TRBV6-5
J: TRBJ2-7
D: TRBD1
size: NA
DNA: TGTGCCGGAATCCGACAGGGATTCTCCTACGAGCAGTACTTC
CDR3: CAGIRQGFSYEQYF

V: TRBV4-1
J: TRBJ2-2
D: NA
size: NA
DNA: TGCGCCAGCAGCCCCACGGGCGGGGCGGCGAACACCGGGGAGCTGTTTTTT
CDR3: CASSPTGGAANTGELFF

V: TRBV7-9
J: TRBJ1-4
D: NA
size: NA
DNA: TGTGCCAGCAGCTTAAACCTGGGGGCAAGAGAAAAACTGTTTTTT
CDR3: CASSLNLGAREKLFF

V: TRBV6-1
J: TRBJ1-2
D: NA
size: NA
DNA: TGTGCCATCTTCCTTTACGCGGGGCACGGCTACACCTTC
CDR3: CAIFLYAGHGYTF

V: TRBV27
J: TRBJ2-1
D: NA
size: NA
DNA: TGTGCCAGCGGGGACCCAAGGAGGGACAATGAGCAGTTCTTC
CDR3: CASGDPRRDNEQFF

V: TRBV12-5
J: TRBJ1-1
D: NA
size: NA
DNA: TGTGCTAGTGGCCAGCGTGGGAGGACTGAAGCTTTCTTT
CDR3: CASGQRGRTEAFF

V: TRBV12-5
J: TRBJ2-5
D: NA
size: NA
DNA: TGTGCTAGTGGTTCCTCGCAAGAGACCCAGTACTTC
CDR3: CASGSSQETQYF

V: TRBV13
J: TRBJ2-7
D: TRBD2
size: NA
DNA: TGTGCCAGCAGCATCCGGACTAGCGGGATATACGAGCAGTACTTC
CDR3: CASSIRTSGIYEQYF

V: TRBV5-1
J: TRBJ2-7
D: TRBD2
size: NA
DNA: TGCGCCAGCAGCTTGGTTGGCGGGAGTAAATCTTGGGAGCAGTACTTC
CDR3: CASSLVGGSKSWEQYF

V: TRBV11-2
J: TRBJ2-5
D: TRBD2
size: NA
DNA: TGTGCCAGCAGCTCGAGACTAGCGGAAGAGACCCAGTACTTC
CDR3: CASSSRLAEETQYF